The next 29 T cell receptor beta chains were all read from a single sample in a study of cytomegalovirus exposure and HLA in healthy donors. Vbeta (60) and Jbeta (13) primers were used in the PCR. Profiling relied on immunoSEQ multiplex PCR, and the TCRdb table lists in-frame clones only, not all of them. The data contain over 50,000 clones, approximately 71% of them singletons. Sequenced input: PBMCs. These receptor sequences come from a man aged 35-49 years in good health and CMV-seropositive.

The CDR3 protein is CASSRRTGSQETQYF. The CDR3 nucleotides read TGCGCCAGCAGCCGCAGAACAGGTTCACAAGAGACCCAGTACTTC. This chain joins TRBV5-1 and TRBJ2-5; a possible D gene is TRBD1 (5 bases). The CDR3 runs 15 residues. Trimming cost V 4 bases and J 2 bases, with 15 bases left between them. Germline values: CDR1 SGHRS, CDR2 YFSETQ. The entire variable domain, with the rest obtained from reference TRBV5-1 and TRBJ2-5, is as follows: KAGVTQTPRYLIKTRGQQVTLSCSPISGHRSVSWYQQTPGQGLQFLFEYFSETQRNKGNFPGRFSGRQFSNSRSEMNVSTLELGDSALYLCASSRRTGSQETQYFGPGTRLLVL.

J is TRBJ2-1 and V is TRBV5-6; D is possibly TRBD2 (6 bases). Germline V CDR1 and CDR2: SGHDT, YYEEEE. CDR3 length equals 15 residues. The ends were cut back, 4 bases at V and 5 bases at J, with 16 bases in the middle. The CDR3 DNA is TGTGCCAGCAGCAGAGAGGGGAGGATAAACAATGAGCAGTTCTTC. This translates into CASSREGRINNEQFF.

As regards this clone: Sequence at one end of the junction differs from germline and may be a read error. This sequence joins TRBV7-2 and TRBJ1-6, with TRBD1 identical over 10 bases. CDR1 is SGHTA, CDR2 FQGNSA, per germline. The CDR3 covers 14 residues. DNA of the CDR3: TGTGCCAGCAGCCCCGGGACAGGGGATTTGATAAAGGACTTC. This translates into CASSPGTGDLIKDF.

The chain combines TRBV6-5 with TRBJ1-2, with 7 positions matching TRBD1. This CDR3 spans 15 amino acids. The junction had 13 bases not matched to a gene; V was cut back by 4 bases and J by 8 bases. Germline V gene lookup returns CDR1 MNHEY and CDR2 SVGAGI. The CDR3: CASSSRDRSRLGYTF. In DNA, the CDR3 is TGTGCCAGCAGTTCCCGGGACAGATCCCGACTGGGCTACACCTTC.

The gene calls are TRBV5-6 and TRBJ1-6, with 11 bases identical to TRBD1. The germline V gene has CDR1 SGHDT and CDR2 YYEEEE. After removal of 4 bases from V and 10 bases from J, the junction contained 16 bases not matched to a gene. This CDR3 is built from 18 residues. As DNA, the CDR3 is TGTGCCAGCAGCCCCAGGACAGGGGGCGAGGTTCGACGATCACCCCTCCACTTT. Its protein is CASSPRTGGEVRRSPLHF.

The chain employs TRBV7-2 and TRBJ2-5; 9 nucleotides agree with TRBD1. The CDR3 sequence is 13 residues long. Germline V gene lookup returns CDR1 SGHTA and CDR2 FQGNSA. The V and J ends lost 5 bases and 6 bases, in that order; junction bases with no gene match: 4. The CDR3 protein is CASSQGQGKTQYF. The CDR3 bases are TGTGCCAGCAGCCAGGGACAGGGAAAGACCCAGTACTTC. Based on the CDR3 plus reference TRBV7-2 and TRBJ2-5, the full variable domain is GAGVSQSPSNKVTEKGKDVELRCDPISGHTALYWYRQSLGQGLEFLIYFQGNSAPDKSGLPSDRFSAERTGGSVSTLTIQRTQQEDSAVYLCASSQGQGKTQYFGPGTRLLVL.

The V gene is TRBV5-1, the J gene TRBJ1-5, with 7 bases identical to TRBD1. The CDR3 sequence is 14 residues long. The V gene's germline CDR1 is SGHRS and CDR2 YFSETQ. The V and J ends lost 2 bases and 5 bases, in that order; junction bases with no gene match: 4. For the CDR3, the DNA is TGCGCCAGCAGCTTAAGAGGGGGCGATCAGCCCCAGCATTTT. Amino acids: CASSLRGGDQPQHF.

CDR3 nucleotides: TGTGCCAGCAGCCACCGACAGGGGAATGAGCAGTTCTTC. This encodes CASSHRQGNEQFF. J is TRBJ2-1 and V is TRBV4-2; 8 positions match TRBD1. The trim removed 3 bases at V and 7 bases at J, leaving 2 bases unmatched. Germline CDR1 reads LGHNA; CDR2 reads YNFKEQ. This CDR3 is built from 13 residues.

The chain combines TRBV25-1 with TRBJ1-2; 8 nucleotides match TRBD1. V dropped 2 bases and J dropped 4; count of bases not matched to a gene: 9. The germline CDR1 and CDR2 sequences are MGHDK and SYGVNS. The CDR3 consists of 16 residues. CDR3 DNA sequence: TGTGCCAGCAGTGAACTACAGACAGGGGTCGCCTATGGCTACACCTTC. Translated, it gives CASSELQTGVAYGYTF.

This chain uses TRBV29-1 with TRBJ1-1; TRBD1 is a possible D gene (5 bases). This CDR3 has 14 residues. The V and J ends lost 7 bases and 4 bases respectively, with 19 bases between them. CDR1 SQVTM and CDR2 ANQGSEA come from the germline V gene. The CDR3 DNA reads TGCAGCGGGGAACTTACAGGAATGGGCACTGAAGCTTTCTTT. Amino acids: CSGELTGMGTEAFF.

This clone was counted only a few times. The rearrangement uses TRBV5-6 and TRBJ2-3; possibly TRBD2 for D (7 bases). Trimming stripped 3 bases from V and 6 bases from J, with 23 bases between. CDR1 is SGHDT, CDR2 YYEEEE, per germline. The CDR3 covers 17 residues. The DNA for the CDR3 is TGTGCCAGCAGCTCCAAAGTTCGGGGGGCCCTTGGGGATACGCAGTATTTT. This translates into CASSSKVRGALGDTQYF.

CDR3 protein: CASSGPQGYSNQPQHF. The DNA of the CDR3 is TGTGCCAGCAGTGGGCCCCAGGGGTATAGCAATCAGCCCCAGCATTTT. V is TRBV6-1 and J is TRBJ1-5, with a weak D call TRBD1 (6 bases). The CDR3 is 16 residues long. Trimming removed 4 bases from V and 0 bases from J, with 13 bases in between. Germline assignment: CDR1 MNHNS and CDR2 SASEGT.

This chain's CDR3 is CASSREGGYEQFF. The CDR3, as DNA: TGTGCCAGCAGCCGAGAGGGGGGGTATGAGCAGTTCTTC. The V gene is TRBV5-4, the J gene TRBJ2-1; D may be TRBD2 (7 bases). CDR1 SGHNT and CDR2 YYREEE come from the germline V gene (reference sequence). V lost 4 bases to trimming and J lost 8 bases, with 13 bases between them. The CDR3 extends over 13 amino acids. Using reference TRBV5-4 and TRBJ2-1 for the parts outside the CDR3, the full variable domain is ETGVTQSPTHLIKTRGQQVTLRCSSQSGHNTVSWYQQALGQGPQFIFQYYREEENGRGNFPPRFSGLQFPNYSSELNVNALELDDSALYLCASSREGGYEQFFGPGTRLTVL.

This clone was detected once. As DNA, the CDR3 is TGTGCTAGTGGTAACGGTGCCCAGCCCCAGCATTTT. Protein sequence: CASGNGAQPQHF. The V call is TRBV12-5, the J call TRBJ1-5; D gene ambiguous. CDR1 and CDR2 (germline): LGHNT, FRNRAP. This CDR3 comprises 12 residues. V dropped 5 bases and J dropped 7 bases, with 9 bases sitting between them.

This clone was seen a handful of times. The chain combines TRBV6-4 with TRBJ2-5, with D perhaps TRBD1 (6 bases). V was cut by 0 bases and J by 1 base, with 18 bases left in between. This CDR3 region has 18 residues. Germline CDR1 reads MRHNA; CDR2 reads SNTAGT. The CDR3 loop is CASSDSILPGAFQETQYF. For the CDR3, the DNA is TGTGCCAGCAGTGACTCGATCCTCCCAGGGGCTTTCCAAGAGACCCAGTACTTC.

This chain joins TRBV2 and TRBJ1-1; D unresolved. V dropped 9 bases and J dropped 1 base, with 9 bases sitting between them. The CDR3 is 12 residues long. Per the germline V gene, CDR1 is SNHLY and CDR2 is FYNNEI. The CDR3 loop reads CASVEGNTEAFF. CDR3 bases: TGTGCCAGTGTTGAGGGGAACACTGAAGCTTTCTTT.

The gene calls are TRBV7-2 and TRBJ2-3, with D uncertain. Trimming cost V 2 bases and J 7 bases, with 16 bases left between them. The CDR3 spans 15 residues. Germline CDR1 SGHTA, CDR2 FQGNSA. The CDR3 bases are TGTGCCAGCAGCTTAACGGCAGGCTCCATAAATACGCAGTATTTT. Amino acid sequence: CASSLTAGSINTQYF.

V and J are TRBV4-1 and TRBJ2-7; 10 nucleotides agree with TRBD1. The germline V gene has CDR1 MGHRA and CDR2 YSYEKL. The V segment lost 1 base and the J segment 5 bases; nucleotides outside the gene matches: 11. The CDR3 runs 17 residues. The CDR3 DNA reads TGCGCCAGCAGCCAAGGAGGGCCGACAGGGGGCATCGACGAGCAGTACTTC. Amino acids: CASSQGGPTGGIDEQYF.

The chain carries TRBV4-3 and TRBJ1-5; a possible D gene is TRBD1 (5 bases). The CDR3 totals 14 residues. CDR1 and CDR2 from the germline V gene are LGHNA and YSLEER. Trimming removed 4 bases from V and 0 bases from J, with 7 bases in between. The chain's CDR3 is CASSPDSSNQPQHF. The CDR3 DNA is TGCGCCAGCAGCCCCGACAGTAGCAATCAGCCCCAGCATTTT.

This clone showed up just once. The rearrangement joins TRBV30 to TRBJ1-1; no reliable D call. Germline CDR1 and CDR2: GTSNPN and SVGIG (reference sequence). The CDR3 spans 11 residues. V dropped 0 bases and J dropped 10 bases, with 9 bases sitting between them. This CDR3 reads CAWSVPGGAFF. DNA for the CDR3: TGTGCCTGGAGTGTACCGGGTGGAGCTTTCTTT.

The chain is built from TRBV29-1 and TRBJ1-2; D is perhaps TRBD1 (6 bases). CDR3 length: 11 residues. V was trimmed by 8 bases and J by 6 bases, leaving 13 bases between them. Germline-derived CDR1 and CDR2 are SQVTM and ANQGSEA. The DNA for the CDR3 is TGCAGCTCTGGGAGGGGGAATGGCTACACCTTC. The encoded protein is CSSGRGNGYTF.

The rearrangement links TRBV6-5 to TRBJ2-5; tentative D call: TRBD2 (5 bases). This CDR3 spans 13 amino acids. CDR1 is MNHEY and CDR2 is SVGAGI in the germline V gene. Deletions cut 0 bases from V and 5 bases from J, with 7 bases between. The CDR3 is CASSYSRRETQYF. The CDR3 DNA reads TGTGCCAGCAGTTACTCGCGGAGGGAGACCCAGTACTTC.

The chain is built from TRBV6-1 and TRBJ1-4; TRBD1 matches at 7 bases. This CDR3 is 13 amino acids long. The ends lost 7 bases at V and 5 bases at J; junction bases unmatched: 4. CDR1 and CDR2 (germline): MNHNS, SASEGT. CDR3 coding DNA: TGTGCCAGCAACAGGGGTAGGAATGAAAAACTGTTTTTT. Encoded protein: CASNRGRNEKLFF.

This clone occurred a few times. V usage is TRBV5-1 and J usage is TRBJ1-2; 7 nucleotides match TRBD1. V dropped 0 bases and J dropped 6; count of bases not matched to a gene: 8. The germline gives CDR1 SGHRS, CDR2 YFSETQ. The length of the CDR3 is 15 residues. The CDR3 DNA is TGCGCCAGCAGCTTGGCCGGACAGGTACCTAATGGCTACACCTTC. Its translation: CASSLAGQVPNGYTF. Full variable domain (rest looked up from reference TRBV5-1 and TRBJ1-2): KAGVTQTPRYLIKTRGQQVTLSCSPISGHRSVSWYQQTPGQGLQFLFEYFSETQRNKGNFPGRFSGRQFSNSRSEMNVSTLELGDSALYLCASSLAGQVPNGYTFGSGTRLTVV.

The rearrangement links TRBV6-6 to TRBJ1-1; 7 bases align to TRBD1. Trimming took 6 bases from V and 6 from J; bases not matched to a gene: 4. Germline V CDR1 and CDR2: MNHNY, SVGAGI (reference sequence). The CDR3 runs to 12 residues. The CDR3 region has the DNA TGTGCCAGCAGACAGGGGTATTCTGAAGCTTTCTTT. Amino acid sequence: CASRQGYSEAFF.

The chain recombines TRBV6-6 with TRBJ2-6, with D possibly TRBD1 on 6 matching bases. The CDR3 is made up of 13 amino acids. Germline assignment: CDR1 MNHNY and CDR2 SVGAGI (reference sequence). The V end lost 6 bases, the J end lost 10 bases, and 13 bases lay between the germline ends. The CDR3 coding sequence is TGTGCCAGCAGCTCTGGACAGACTAACGTCCTGACTTTC. Translating it yields CASSSGQTNVLTF.

This clone was counted once. J is TRBJ1-5 and V is TRBV27; D remains ambiguous. Germline V CDR1 and CDR2: MNHEY, SMNVEV (reference sequence). The CDR3 is 13 amino acids. The V end was cut by 4 bases, the J end by 3 bases, with 7 bases between. CDR3 bases: TGTGCCAGCAGTTACTTTTACAATCAGCCCCAGCATTTT. It is translated as CASSYFYNQPQHF.

The chain is built from TRBV9 and TRBJ2-3, with 11 bases fitting TRBD2. Germline CDR1 reads SGDLS; CDR2 reads YYNGEE. There are 18 residues in the CDR3. V shed 1 base and J 0 bases; nucleotides not matched to a gene: 7. DNA for the CDR3: TGTGCCAGCAGCGTATGGGGACTAGCGGTAACTAGCACAGATACGCAGTATTTT. Its translation is CASSVWGLAVTSTDTQYF.

The V and J genes are TRBV19 and TRBJ1-1; tentatively, D is TRBD1 (5 bases). Per the germline V gene, CDR1 is LNHDA and CDR2 is SQIVND (reference sequence). The CDR3 is 14 residues long. The V end was cut by 3 bases, the J end by 6 bases, with 14 bases between. This CDR3 reads CASSIGFGGAEAFF. In nucleotides, the CDR3 is TGTGCCAGTAGTATCGGTTTCGGGGGGGCTGAAGCTTTCTTT.